The source of this TCR beta chain is a study of OX40 agonist ivuxolimab in advanced cancers. The repertoire was sequenced with immunoSEQ multiplex PCR; TCRdb's copy has only in-frame clones and lacks some. The sample has about 38,000 clones, about 88% seen once. The junction had 1 base not matched to a gene; V was cut back by 0 bases and J by 4 bases. The CDR3 has 14 amino acids. Germline lookup yields CDR1 SGHNT and CDR2 YYREEE (reference sequence). This sequence originates from an adult with an advanced solid tumor such as melanoma, head and neck, liver or kidney cancer. The specimen comprised CD4+ or CD8+ T cells sorted from blood, sampled in a trial of the OX40 agonist ivuxolimab. The chain is built from TRBV5-4 and TRBJ2-7; 10 positions agree with TRBD1. Here the CDR3 DNA reads TGTGCCAGCAGCTTGGGACAGGGGGCTTACGAGCAGTACTTC. Its protein is CASSLGQGAYEQYF.